This TCR beta chain came from a study of T cell changes during pregnancy in multiple sclerosis. Germline V CDR1 and CDR2: GTSNPN, SVGIG (reference sequence). Trimming pared 2 bases from V and 5 bases from J, leaving 12 bases between. CDR3 length: 13 amino acids. The method was immunoSEQ multiplex PCR; TCRdb's version includes in-frame clones alone and lacks a portion of them. The sample carries about 69,000 clones, roughly 91% recorded once. This TCR was recovered from a female donor with multiple sclerosis, enrolled in a pregnancy study. The sequences come from peripheral blood, collected in the third trimester of pregnancy. The chain is built from TRBV30 and TRBJ2-5; a possible D gene is TRBD2 (6 bases). CDR3 residues: CAWSPRRGETQYF. In DNA, the CDR3 is TGTGCCTGGAGTCCCCGACGGGGGGAGACCCAGTACTTC.